A single T cell receptor (beta chain) is shown here with its context. Measured with immunoSEQ multiplex PCR; TCRdb has only the in-frame clones, and not every one. The sample has under 130,000 clones, around 82% seen once. This entry belongs to a study of control samples from healthy donors and cancer patients. The CDR3 totals 9 residues. V gave up 6 bases and J gave up 14 bases, with 10 bases separating them. Germline lookup yields CDR1 SNHLY and CDR2 FYNNEI. The sequencing input was blood. The chain employs TRBV2 and TRBJ1-2, with unresolved D. This receptor was obtained from a woman in her forties or fifties in good health. CDR3: CASRSGTTF. In nucleotides, the CDR3 is TGTGCCAGCAGGTCGGGAACTACCTTC.